This T cell receptor beta chain was profiled in a study of blood T cells in healthy people across ages. Findings of the study overall: Diversity was estimated from one million T cells, and these estimates were considered underestimates. Roughly linear declines in TCR beta diversity per million T cells occurred with age.

About this clonotype: Its antigen remains unknown.

PCR was performed a second time for 7 to 11 cycles using a sample-barcoded 5' primer and a J-beta primer mix. MiXCR, applied by TCRdb to the 5' RACE reads, yields one record per CDR3 protein. The sample yields approximately 790,000 distinct CDR3 sequences, roughly 60% seen once. Donors each provided ten milliliters of peripheral blood. This TCR was sampled from a man aged 30 to 39 in good health. Sequencing was carried out using blood.

CDR3 in amino acids: CASSLSGTGNQPQHF. DNA of the CDR3: TGTGCCAGCAGCTTATCAGGGACAGGGAATCAGCCCCAGCATTTT. The genes are TRBV7-2 and TRBJ1-5, with 9 nucleotides matching TRBD1. CDR3 size: 15 residues. Losses at the gene ends were 2 bases for V and 4 bases for J; bases not matched to a gene: 3. Germline V gene data show CDR1 as SGHTA and CDR2 as FQGNSA.